Shown below are 23 T cell receptor beta chains from a single sample sequenced in a study of blood T cell repertoires in COVID-19 (dated by TCRdb to 2018 to 2021). Libraries were built with the immunoSEQ multiplex PCR assay. Drawn from immuneACCESS, this table holds only the in-frame rearrangements with V and J called that TCRdb kept. Clones are partly lost; checked studies trace under half to an unresolved V gene and leave the rest unexplained. The sample table holds about 200,000 clones, of which roughly 85% were seen once. Together, the top ten hold approximately 5% of the sample. Sequenced: peripheral blood. Receptor source: a woman of 80 years or more with acute or convalescent COVID-19.

The gene calls are TRBV11-2 and TRBJ2-3; D remains ambiguous. The V gene's germline CDR1 is SGHAT and CDR2 FQNNGV. The V end was cut by 4 bases, the J end by 3 bases, with 5 bases between. CDR3 size: 12 residues. In nucleotides, the CDR3 is TGTGCCAGCAGCTCCTTAACAGATACGCAGTATTTT. Translating it yields CASSSLTDTQYF.

This chain joins TRBV27 and TRBJ2-2, with 8 bases fitting TRBD1. This CDR3 has 16 residues. The germline V gene has CDR1 MNHEY and CDR2 SMNVEV (reference sequence). With V trimmed by 4 bases and J by 6 bases, 10 bases remained unmatched. The DNA for the CDR3 is TGTGCCAGCAGTTCGAGAGGACAGGGTTGGGCCGGGGAGCTGTTTTTT. Translating it yields CASSSRGQGWAGELFF.

This chain uses TRBV7-2 with TRBJ2-4, with 9 bases fitting TRBD1. This CDR3 is built from 16 residues. CDR1 is SGHTA, CDR2 FQGNSA, per germline. The V gene end was trimmed by 4 bases and the J gene end by 6 bases; junction bases not matched to a gene: 10. DNA of the CDR3: TGTGCCAGCAGCTCCCCCCGGACAGGGGCTTTAAACATTCAGTACTTC. It yields the protein CASSSPRTGALNIQYF.

The J gene is TRBJ1-1, the V gene TRBV19; 9 nucleotides align to TRBD1. This CDR3 comprises 14 residues. Trimming took 5 bases from V and 3 from J; bases not matched to a gene: 4. The V gene's germline CDR1 is LNHDA and CDR2 SQIVND (reference sequence). This CDR3 reads CASSVTGGYTEAFF. For the CDR3, the DNA is TGTGCCAGTAGTGTGACAGGGGGGTACACTGAAGCTTTCTTT.

About this clone: This same CDR3 is encoded by further DNA sequences in the sample. The chain combines TRBV18 with TRBJ2-7; 11 positions agree with TRBD2. This CDR3 is 14 amino acids long. The trim removed 3 bases at V and 4 bases at J, leaving 2 bases unmatched. The germline V gene has CDR1 KGHSH and CDR2 LQKENI. The CDR3: CASSPGTSGYEQYF. In nucleotides, the CDR3 is TGTGCCAGCTCACCCGGGACTAGCGGTTACGAGCAGTACTTC. The whole variable domain, filled in from reference TRBV18 and TRBJ2-7, reads NAGVMQNPRHLVRRRGQEARLRCSPMKGHSHVYWYRQLPEEGLKFMVYLQKENIIDESGMPKERFSAEFPKEGPSILRIQQVVRGDSAAYFCASSPGTSGYEQYFGPGTRLTVT.

The chain combines TRBV11-2 with TRBJ2-7, with 9 bases that match TRBD2. This CDR3 has 15 amino acids. Germline V gene data show CDR1 as SGHAT and CDR2 as FQNNGV. After removal of 2 bases from V and 7 bases from J, the junction contained 9 bases not matched to a gene. The CDR3 nucleotides are TGTGCCAGCAGCTTACAACGCGGGAGGGCGGGGGAGCAGTACTTC. It specifies CASSLQRGRAGEQYF.

The V call is TRBV18, the J call TRBJ1-2; 11 nucleotides agree with TRBD1. The CDR3 contains 14 residues. CDR1 is KGHSH, CDR2 LQKENI, per germline. V gave up 6 bases and J gave up 8 bases; unmatched junction bases: 8. The CDR3 loop is CASSSGQGATGYTF. CDR3 nucleotide sequence: TGTGCCAGCTCTTCCGGACAGGGGGCGACCGGCTACACCTTC.

This chain links TRBV27 with TRBJ2-7; 8 bases align to TRBD2. The V segment lost 2 bases and the J segment 6 bases; nucleotides outside the gene matches: 9. Germline loops: CDR1 MNHEY, CDR2 SMNVEV (reference sequence). CDR3 length: 15 residues. The DNA of the CDR3 is TGTGCCAGCAGTTTAGGTTCCAGCGGGAGATCCGAGCAGTACTTC. Amino acid sequence: CASSLGSSGRSEQYF.

CDR3 coding DNA: TGTGCCAGCTCAACGACAGGGGGCGAATACGAGCAGTACTTC. Translated, it gives CASSTTGGEYEQYF. The chain combines TRBV18 with TRBJ2-7, with 10 bases fitting TRBD1. This CDR3 comprises 14 residues. CDR1 and CDR2 from the germline V gene are KGHSH and LQKENI. V shed 5 bases, J shed 4 bases, and the junction held 5 bases outside the gene matches.

The J gene is TRBJ1-2, the V gene TRBV9; perhaps TRBD1 as D (6 bases). The CDR3 consists of 14 residues. Trimming took off 4 bases at V and 5 bases at J, with 15 bases between the two ends. Germline V gene data show CDR1 as SGDLS and CDR2 as YYNGEE. Here the CDR3 DNA reads TGTGCCAGCAGCCCACGGACAGAGGGGTATGGCTACACCTTC. Encoded protein: CASSPRTEGYGYTF.

The CDR3 coding sequence is TGTGCCAGTAAGATGTGGACAGCAACAATTGAAGCTTTCTTT. It translates to CASKMWTATIEAFF. V and J are TRBV19 and TRBJ1-1; D is possibly TRBD1 (6 bases). The V gene lost 7 bases and the J gene lost 7 bases, with 19 bases spanning the gap. The CDR3 covers 14 residues. Germline CDR1 LNHDA, CDR2 SQIVND (reference sequence).

This clone has ten or more counts. The chain carries TRBV9 and TRBJ1-1, with 8 bases identical to TRBD1. This CDR3 comprises 14 residues. CDR1 and CDR2 from the germline V gene are SGDLS and YYNGEE. J gave up 6 bases and V 4 bases, and 8 bases lay outside the gene matches. The CDR3 loop is CASSPAGGVAEAFF. As DNA, the CDR3 is TGTGCCAGCAGCCCAGCAGGGGGCGTCGCTGAAGCTTTCTTT.

The chain carries TRBV19 and TRBJ1-1; D is uncertain. Between the trimmed V and J ends, which lost 5 bases and 0 bases, there was a span of 13 bases. This CDR3 has 15 residues. Germline lookup yields CDR1 LNHDA and CDR2 SQIVND (reference sequence). CDR3 amino acids: CASSLSGVMNTEAFF. CDR3 nucleotide sequence: TGTGCCAGTAGTTTAAGCGGGGTTATGAACACTGAAGCTTTCTTT.

The J gene is TRBJ2-3, the V gene TRBV5-1; D is uncertain. Germline CDR1 SGHRS, CDR2 YFSETQ. V was pared by 5 bases and J by 5 bases, with 6 bases between. The CDR3 is 11 residues long. CDR3: CASRQQDTQYF. As DNA, the CDR3 is TGCGCCAGCAGACAGCAAGATACGCAGTATTTT. Variable domain in full (rest from reference TRBV5-1 and TRBJ2-3): KAGVTQTPRYLIKTRGQQVTLSCSPISGHRSVSWYQQTPGQGLQFLFEYFSETQRNKGNFPGRFSGRQFSNSRSEMNVSTLELGDSALYLCASRQQDTQYFGPGTRLTVL.

This clone came up once. The CDR3 here is CASSSRQGAQAFF. CDR3 nucleotide sequence: TGTGCCAGCAGCTCTAGACAGGGGGCGCAAGCTTTCTTT. V usage is TRBV7-2 and J usage is TRBJ1-1, with 10 bases fitting TRBD1. V was clipped by 4 bases and J by 9 bases; unmatched bases: 5. Germline V gene sequence: CDR1 SGHTA, CDR2 FQGNSA. This CDR3 spans 13 amino acids.

This rearrangement joins TRBV7-2 to TRBJ2-7; D ambiguous. CDR3 length equals 11 residues. V was pared by 5 bases and J by 3 bases, with 5 bases between. In germline, CDR1 is SGHTA, CDR2 FQGNSA. The CDR3 is CASSPNYEQYF. Written as DNA, the CDR3 is TGTGCCAGCAGCCCCAACTACGAGCAGTACTTC.

The table lists this clone with a count of one. This chain uses TRBV7-2 with TRBJ1-2; perhaps TRBD1 as D (6 bases). V lost 1 base and J lost 4, with 7 bases in between. Germline CDR1 and CDR2: SGHTA and FQGNSA. The CDR3 has 13 amino acids. Here the CDR3 reads CASSLGTAYGYTF. The CDR3 DNA sequence: TGTGCCAGCAGCTTAGGGACAGCCTATGGCTACACCTTC.

In its sample, this clone was seen once. The chain links TRBV19 to TRBJ2-5; 8 bases are a match to TRBD2. V lost 4 bases to trimming and J lost 2 bases; unmatched junction nucleotides: 6. CDR1 is LNHDA and CDR2 is SQIVND in the germline V gene (reference sequence). This CDR3 is 15 amino acids long. CDR3 sequence: CASSTSGSGQETQYF. As DNA, the CDR3 is TGTGCCAGTAGTACGAGCGGGAGTGGGCAAGAGACCCAGTACTTC.

The chain joins TRBV5-1 to TRBJ1-3, with 11 bases fitting TRBD1. This CDR3 has 17 residues. Germline-derived CDR1 and CDR2 are SGHRS and YFSETQ. V lost 4 bases, J lost 2 bases, and 8 bases stayed unmatched. The CDR3 sequence: CASSPTGTGGAGNTIYF. The CDR3 region has the DNA TGCGCCAGCAGCCCTACTGGGACAGGGGGAGCTGGAAACACCATATATTTT. Looking up the rest from reference TRBV5-1 and TRBJ1-3 gives the full variable domain: KAGVTQTPRYLIKTRGQQVTLSCSPISGHRSVSWYQQTPGQGLQFLFEYFSETQRNKGNFPGRFSGRQFSNSRSEMNVSTLELGDSALYLCASSPTGTGGAGNTIYFGEGSWLTVV.

This clone was seen only once. For the CDR3, the DNA is TGTGCCAGCAGTGACTCGGGGGGTTACAATGAGCAGTTCTTC. Translating gives CASSDSGGYNEQFF. The gene calls are TRBV6-4 and TRBJ2-1; D is possibly TRBD2 (6 bases). The germline V gene encodes CDR1 MRHNA and CDR2 SNTAGT. The CDR3 is 14 residues long. V was clipped by 0 bases and J by 4 bases, with 7 bases between them.

The chain uses TRBV30 and TRBJ1-5, with 7 bases lining up with TRBD1. The germline gives CDR1 GTSNPN, CDR2 SVGIG (reference sequence). Trimming took 5 bases from V and 6 from J; bases not matched to a gene: 7. This CDR3 spans 13 amino acids. The CDR3 reads CAWARGRGQPQHF. CDR3 DNA: TGTGCCTGGGCTAGGGGGCGAGGTCAGCCCCAGCATTTT.

V usage is TRBV4-2 and J usage is TRBJ1-1; possible D gene TRBD1, 5 bases. The ends were cut back, 6 bases at V and 5 bases at J, with 13 bases in the middle. In germline, CDR1 is LGHNA, CDR2 YNFKEQ. CDR3 size: 13 residues. In DNA form, the CDR3 reads TGTGCCAGCAGTAGGACGGGGGGGACTGAAGCTTTCTTT. Translation gives CASSRTGGTEAFF.

The chain employs TRBV20-1 and TRBJ2-1, with a possible D match to TRBD2 (5 bases). Germline V gives CDR1 DFQATT, CDR2 SNEGSKA (reference sequence). Trimming removed 3 bases at V and 8 bases at J, with 17 bases between. This CDR3 region has 14 residues. Written as DNA, the CDR3 is TGCAGTGCTAGTAGCTCCCATGAAGCGGATGAGCAGTTCTTC. Translation gives CSASSSHEADEQFF.